One sample yielded the 30 T cell receptor beta chains listed below, sequenced in a study of blood T cells in healthy people across ages. Primed by a sample-barcoded 5' primer and a J-beta primer mix, a second PCR proceeded for 7 to 11 cycles. From the 5' RACE reads, TCRdb called clonotypes with MiXCR, one entry per CDR3 protein. Of about 1.1 million distinct CDR3 sequences in the sample, under 40% were seen once. Material for sequencing was blood. Receptors originate from a man younger than 30 in good health.

The chain recombines TRBV18 with TRBJ2-7, with TRBD2 matching over 12 bases. Trimming removed 6 bases from V and 7 bases from J; junction bases left unmatched: 13. This CDR3 has 16 residues. The V gene's germline CDR1 is KGHSH and CDR2 LQKENI. The chain's CDR3 is CASSLPTSGGYNEQYF. The CDR3 nucleotides read TGTGCCAGCTCTTTACCGACTAGCGGGGGTTACAATGAGCAGTACTTC.

V and J are TRBV11-2 and TRBJ1-1, with unresolved D. Trimming removed 1 base from V and 1 base from J, with 19 bases in between. The CDR3 consists of 18 residues. Germline V gives CDR1 SGHAT, CDR2 FQNNGV. CDR3 in amino acids: CASSLVTGPPTANTEAFF. CDR3 bases: TGTGCCAGCAGCTTAGTCACGGGCCCGCCGACCGCGAACACTGAAGCTTTCTTT.

This clonotype turned up a few times. This chain joins TRBV24-1 and TRBJ1-2; 7 positions match TRBD1. Germline CDR1 and CDR2: KGHDR and SFDVKD. Germline trimming cut 4 bases from V and 4 bases from J; bases unmatched to any gene: 5. The CDR3 runs to 14 residues. CDR3 residues: CATSDRQGGYGYTF. The CDR3 coding sequence is TGTGCCACCAGTGACCGACAGGGCGGCTATGGCTACACCTTC.

This clonotype was detected a few times. CDR3 sequence reads: CSVLGVGTEAFF. In DNA form, the CDR3 reads TGCAGCGTTTTAGGGGTCGGCACTGAAGCTTTCTTT. V is TRBV29-1 and J is TRBJ1-1; tentatively, D is TRBD1 (5 bases). The CDR3 spans 12 residues. V was clipped by 5 bases and J by 4 bases, with 11 bases between them. The germline CDR1 and CDR2 sequences are SQVTM and ANQGSEA.

The chain is built from TRBV7-9 and TRBJ2-5; TRBD2 might be the D (6 bases). The CDR3 runs 16 residues. Germline V gene sequence: CDR1 SEHNR, CDR2 FQNEAQ (reference sequence). V lost 1 base and J 5 bases, leaving 17 bases between the germline ends. CDR3 sequence reads: CASSLDLPSAGETQYF. The CDR3 DNA follows: TGTGCCAGCAGCTTAGATCTGCCTAGCGCCGGGGAGACCCAGTACTTC.

This chain uses TRBV19 with TRBJ1-5, with a weak D call TRBD1 (5 bases). CDR1 and CDR2 (germline): LNHDA, SQIVND (reference sequence). Trimming took 6 bases from V and 4 from J, leaving 16 bases between them. The CDR3 sequence is 15 residues long. In DNA form, the CDR3 reads TGTGCCAGTAGCCCCGGGACCGACGCAAATCAGCCCCAGCATTTT. Protein: CASSPGTDANQPQHF.

The gene calls are TRBV20-1 and TRBJ2-3; TRBD2 matches at 8 bases. With V trimmed by 5 bases and J by 3 bases, 4 bases remained unmatched. The CDR3 sequence is 13 residues long. Germline V gene lookup returns CDR1 DFQATT and CDR2 SNEGSKA (reference sequence). In nucleotides, the CDR3 is TGCAGTGCTCAAGCGGGGGCAACAGATACGCAGTATTTT. This sequence encodes CSAQAGATDTQYF.

This clonotype occurred a few times. V and J are TRBV12-3 or TRBV12-4 and TRBJ1-1, with D maybe TRBD1 (5 bases). Trimming removed 3 bases at V and 4 bases at J, with 12 bases between. The CDR3 is made up of 14 amino acids. In DNA form, the CDR3 reads TGTGCCAGCAGTTTTCCAGGGCGGGTCACTGAAGCTTTCTTT. It yields the protein CASSFPGRVTEAFF.

This chain joins TRBV4-1 and TRBJ1-6, with 10 bases identical to TRBD1. The V gene end was trimmed by 4 bases and the J gene end by 8 bases; junction bases not matched to a gene: 8. Germline V gene data show CDR1 as MGHRA and CDR2 as YSYEKL. This CDR3 is 16 amino acids long. The CDR3 bases are TGCGCCAGCAGCCCTTTTACCGGGACAGGGGATTCACCCCTCCACTTT. It yields the protein CASSPFTGTGDSPLHF.

This clonotype was seen a handful of times. V usage is TRBV12-3 or TRBV12-4 and J usage is TRBJ2-1, with TRBD1 matching over 7 bases. Unmatched junction bases numbered 20, after V lost 6 bases and J lost 9 bases. This CDR3 is built from 17 residues. The CDR3 protein is CASRDGDRQSRLSEQFF. CDR3 coding DNA: TGTGCCAGCAGGGACGGGGACAGACAAAGCCGACTCTCTGAGCAGTTCTTC.

This rearrangement joins TRBV12-3 or TRBV12-4 to TRBJ1-5, with 7 bases matching TRBD1. The CDR3 covers 15 residues. The trim removed 11 bases at V and 0 bases at J, leaving 10 bases unmatched. DNA of the CDR3: TGTGCCCGCACCGAGGGACAGACTAGCAATCAGCCCCAGCATTTT. Translated, it gives CARTEGQTSNQPQHF.

The chain couples TRBV6-6 to TRBJ2-1; D might be TRBD2 (5 bases). This CDR3 contains 11 residues. CDR1 is MNHNY and CDR2 is SVGAGI in the germline V gene (reference sequence). V lost 8 bases, J lost 5 bases, and 7 bases lay in between. The CDR3: CASVRDNEQFF. For the CDR3, the DNA is TGTGCCAGCGTGAGGGACAATGAGCAGTTCTTC.

As concerns this clonotype: The junction differs from germline at one of its ends, possibly a read error. This sequence joins TRBV5-1 and TRBJ1-4; 7 positions match TRBD1. The V gene's germline CDR1 is SGHRS and CDR2 YFSETQ. CDR3 length: 14 amino acids. The CDR3 DNA is TGCGCCAGCTCATTGGGACAGCGAAATGAAAAACTGTCTTTT. It is translated as CASSLGQRNEKLSF.

In this sample, this clonotype turned up a few times. The chain carries TRBV12-3 or TRBV12-4 and TRBJ1-5, with D unclear. The CDR3 extends over 13 amino acids. V gave up 3 bases and J gave up 4 bases, with 7 bases separating them. The CDR3, as DNA: TGTGCCAGCAGTTTCGAACCAAATCAGCCCCAGCATTTT. Encoded protein: CASSFEPNQPQHF.

V is TRBV20-1 and J is TRBJ2-2, with D perhaps TRBD1 or TRBD2 (6 bases each). V was pared by 1 base and J by 4 bases, with 10 bases between. Germline CDR1 and CDR2: DFQATT and SNEGSKA (reference sequence). CDR3 length: 14 amino acids. The CDR3 region is CSARGGGSTGELFF. CDR3 coding DNA: TGCAGTGCTAGAGGAGGGGGGAGCACCGGGGAGCTGTTTTTT.

This clonotype appeared many times. This chain joins TRBV7-9 and TRBJ2-1; D is unresolved. The CDR3 extends over 13 amino acids. Trimming removed 0 bases from V and 5 bases from J, with 5 bases in between. Germline assignment: CDR1 SEHNR and CDR2 FQNEAQ (reference sequence). The CDR3 protein is CASSLAKNNEQFF. The CDR3 DNA reads TGTGCCAGCAGCTTAGCGAAAAACAATGAGCAGTTCTTC.

V and J are TRBV4-2 and TRBJ2-1; D is unresolved. Gene TRBJ2-7 matches the end of the DNA better, so the J call may be wrong. Germline loops: CDR1 LGHNA, CDR2 YNFKEQ. The CDR3 sequence is 14 residues long. For the CDR3, the DNA is TGTGCCAGCAGCCAGGGGTACTCCTACAATGAGCAGTACTTC. Its protein product is CASSQGYSYNEQYF.

This chain links TRBV6-2 or TRBV6-3 with TRBJ1-2; TRBD1 might be the D (5 bases). There are 15 residues in the CDR3. Trimming left V 0 bases short and J 6 bases short, with 14 bases between. Germline-derived CDR1 and CDR2 are MNHEY and SVGEGT. The DNA for the CDR3 is TGTGCCAGCAGTTACTCGCTCGGGGCTACGGATGGCTACACCTTC. Protein sequence: CASSYSLGATDGYTF.

The V call is TRBV19, the J call TRBJ2-2; no definite D call. The CDR3 runs 15 residues. Germline values: CDR1 LNHDA, CDR2 SQIVND (reference sequence). The ends were cut back, 1 base at V and 5 bases at J, with 11 bases in the middle. The CDR3 DNA reads TGTGCCAGTAGTATAGCCGGGTCGTGGACCGGGGAGCTGTTTTTT. Translating gives CASSIAGSWTGELFF. The full variable domain, rest sourced from reference TRBV19 and TRBJ2-2, is DGGITQSPKYLFRKEGQNVTLSCEQNLNHDAMYWYRQDPGQGLRLIYYSQIVNDFQKGDIAEGYSVSREKKESFPLTVTSAQKNPTAFYLCASSIAGSWTGELFFGEGSRLTVL.

V is TRBV4-3 and J is TRBJ1-6, with D possibly matching TRBD1 (5 bases). The CDR3 runs 15 residues. V lost 5 bases, J lost 2 bases, and 10 bases lay in between. The germline V gene encodes CDR1 LGHNA and CDR2 YSLEER. CDR3 nucleotide sequence: TGCGCCAGCAGCGAAGGGACCGCCTATAATTCACCCCTCCACTTT. It is translated as CASSEGTAYNSPLHF.

This clonotype was detected only a few times. The CDR3, as DNA: TGTGCCAGCAGCTTAAGGAGGGATGTGAACACTGAAGCTTTCTTT. Its translation: CASSLRRDVNTEAFF. V gene TRBV7-3 combines with J gene TRBJ1-1, with D unresolved. V shed 1 base and J shed 0 bases, with 9 bases lying between them. In germline, CDR1 is SGHTA, CDR2 FQGTGA. This CDR3 has 15 amino acids.

This clonotype was observed a few times. The rearrangement links TRBV4-1 to TRBJ1-5; D is possibly TRBD1 (6 bases). The germline V and J ends were trimmed by 6 bases and 7 bases, with 13 bases remaining between them. The CDR3 spans 13 residues. Germline V lookup: CDR1 MGHRA, CDR2 YSYEKL. The CDR3 protein is CASSPQGRQPQHF. The CDR3 nucleotides are TGCGCCAGCAGTCCCCAGGGGAGACAGCCCCAGCATTTT.

The V gene is TRBV27, the J gene TRBJ2-5, with TRBD1 matching 7 bases. Germline trimming cut 5 bases from V and 3 bases from J; bases unmatched to any gene: 12. In germline, CDR1 is MNHEY, CDR2 SMNVEV (reference sequence). The CDR3 spans 16 residues. The CDR3 DNA reads TGTGCCAGCAGTGCCAGCCCTTCAGGGGGAGAAGAGACCCAGTACTTC. Translating it yields CASSASPSGGEETQYF.

This clonotype was seen only a few times. Compared with germline, one end of the junction differs, possibly owing to a read error. The J gene is TRBJ1-5, the V gene TRBV7-9; no definite D call. Per germline, CDR1 SEHNR and CDR2 FQNEAQ (reference sequence). The CDR3 contains 12 residues. The CDR3 nucleotides are TGTGCCGGCAGCTCGAACAATCAGCCCCAGCATTTT. The encoded protein is CAGSSNNQPQHF. The full variable domain, rest sourced from reference TRBV7-9 and TRBJ1-5, is DTGVSQNPRHKITKRGQNVTFRCDPISEHNRLYWYRQTLGQGPEFLTYFQNEAQLEKSRLLSDRFSAERPKGSFSTLEIQRTEQGDSAMYLCAGSSNNQPQHFGDGTRLSIL.

The chain uses TRBV6-2 or TRBV6-3 and TRBJ2-1; tentative D call: TRBD1 (6 bases). V was trimmed by 0 bases and J by 7 bases, leaving 19 bases between them. The CDR3 contains 17 residues. CDR1 MNHEY and CDR2 SVGEGT come from the germline V gene. CDR3 bases: TGTGCCAGCAGTTACTCCGTGCCTAGAGACAGGCATAATGAGCAGTTCTTC. Translating gives CASSYSVPRDRHNEQFF.

The V and J genes are TRBV7-9 and TRBJ1-6, with TRBD1 matching over 7 bases. Germline CDR1 SEHNR, CDR2 FQNEAQ (reference sequence). The trim removed 5 bases at V and 9 bases at J, leaving 10 bases unmatched. The CDR3 is 15 residues long. CDR3 bases: TGTGCCAGCAGCCCCGACAGGGTCTACAGTTCACCCCTCCACTTT. Protein product: CASSPDRVYSSPLHF.

This clonotype was recorded a few times. This chain connects TRBV2 to TRBJ2-1; D gene unclear. Germline CDR1 reads SNHLY; CDR2 reads FYNNEI. The CDR3 has 11 residues. The V end was cut by 3 bases, the J end by 13 bases, with 10 bases between. Here the CDR3 DNA reads TGTGCCAGCAGTGACGGGCGAGCCCAGTTCTTC. This gives the protein CASSDGRAQFF.

This clonotype was observed a few times. This chain connects TRBV27 to TRBJ1-2; D gene uncertain. This CDR3 is 13 amino acids long. Germline V gene data show CDR1 as MNHEY and CDR2 as SMNVEV (reference sequence). Trimming took off 3 bases at V and 5 bases at J, with 10 bases between the two ends. The CDR3 spells CASSLDGRYGYTF. The CDR3 nucleotides are TGTGCCAGCAGTTTGGACGGTAGATATGGCTACACCTTC.

The genes are TRBV14 and TRBJ1-4; maybe TRBD1 (6 bases). This CDR3 has 15 residues. The germline V gene has CDR1 SGHDN and CDR2 FVKESK. Between the trimmed V and J ends, which lost 4 bases and 8 bases, there was a span of 17 bases. The CDR3 loop reads CASSLGRGREEKLFF. DNA for the CDR3: TGTGCCAGCAGCCTTGGACGGGGGCGAGAGGAAAAACTGTTTTTT. The full variable domain, rest sourced from reference TRBV14 and TRBJ1-4, is EAGVTQFPSHSVIEKGQTVTLRCDPISGHDNLYWYRRVMGKEIKFLLHFVKESKQDESGMPNNRFLAERTGGTYSTLKVQPAELEDSGVYFCASSLGRGREEKLFFGSGTQLSVL.

This clonotype was seen a handful of times. This chain joins TRBV4-3 and TRBJ2-5, with D perhaps TRBD1 or TRBD2 (5 bases each). Germline V gene data show CDR1 as LGHNA and CDR2 as YSLEER. The CDR3 extends over 16 amino acids. V dropped 0 bases and J dropped 11 bases, with 22 bases sitting between them. The CDR3 region has the DNA TGCGCCAGCAGCCAAGACGGGACGGATTCTAACAATGAGCAGTACTTC. Its translation: CASSQDGTDSNNEQYF.